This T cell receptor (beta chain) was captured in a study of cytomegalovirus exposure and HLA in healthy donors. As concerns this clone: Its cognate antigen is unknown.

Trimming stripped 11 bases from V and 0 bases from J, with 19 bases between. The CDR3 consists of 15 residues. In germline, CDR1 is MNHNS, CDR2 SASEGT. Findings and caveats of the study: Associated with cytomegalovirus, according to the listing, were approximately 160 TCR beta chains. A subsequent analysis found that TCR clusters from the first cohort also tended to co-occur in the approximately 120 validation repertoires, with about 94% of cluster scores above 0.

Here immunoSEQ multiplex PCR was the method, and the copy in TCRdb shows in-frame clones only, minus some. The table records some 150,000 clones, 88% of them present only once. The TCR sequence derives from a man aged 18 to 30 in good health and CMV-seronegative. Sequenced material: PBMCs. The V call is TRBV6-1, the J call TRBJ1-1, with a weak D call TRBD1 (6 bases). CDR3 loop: CAAIRGGLMNTEAFF. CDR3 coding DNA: TGTGCCGCTATCCGGGGGGGCCTGATGAACACTGAAGCTTTCTTT.